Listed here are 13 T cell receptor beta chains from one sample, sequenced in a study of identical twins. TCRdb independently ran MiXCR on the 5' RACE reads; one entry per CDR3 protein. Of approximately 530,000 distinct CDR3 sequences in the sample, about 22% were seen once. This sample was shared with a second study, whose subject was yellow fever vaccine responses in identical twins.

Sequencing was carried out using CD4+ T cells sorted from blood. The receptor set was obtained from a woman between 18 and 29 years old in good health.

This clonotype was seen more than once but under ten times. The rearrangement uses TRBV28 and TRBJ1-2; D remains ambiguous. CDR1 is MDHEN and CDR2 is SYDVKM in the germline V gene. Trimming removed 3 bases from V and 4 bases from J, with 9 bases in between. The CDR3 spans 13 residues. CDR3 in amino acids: CASSLSAIYGYTF. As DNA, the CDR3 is TGTGCCAGCAGTTTGTCAGCTATCTATGGCTACACCTTC.

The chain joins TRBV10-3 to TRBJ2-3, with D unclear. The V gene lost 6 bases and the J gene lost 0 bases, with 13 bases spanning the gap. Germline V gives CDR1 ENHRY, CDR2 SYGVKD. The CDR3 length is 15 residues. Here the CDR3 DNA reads TGTGCCATCAGATCCGCCGAAACTAGCACAGATACGCAGTATTTT. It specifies CAIRSAETSTDTQYF.

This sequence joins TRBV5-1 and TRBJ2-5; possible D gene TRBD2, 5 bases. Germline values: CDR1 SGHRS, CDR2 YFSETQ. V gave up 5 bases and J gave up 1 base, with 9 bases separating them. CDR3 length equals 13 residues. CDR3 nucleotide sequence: TGCGCCAGCAGGCGGGCCACCCAAGAGACCCAGTACTTC. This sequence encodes CASRRATQETQYF.

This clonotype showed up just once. CDR3: CASSPTGRVIETQYF. The CDR3 DNA reads as TGTGCCAGCAGTCCGACAGGCCGTGTTATAGAGACCCAGTACTTC. The chain uses TRBV28 and TRBJ2-5, with a weak D call TRBD1 (6 bases). Trimming stripped 5 bases from V and 4 bases from J, with 17 bases between. CDR1 MDHEN and CDR2 SYDVKM come from the germline V gene. The CDR3 consists of 15 residues.

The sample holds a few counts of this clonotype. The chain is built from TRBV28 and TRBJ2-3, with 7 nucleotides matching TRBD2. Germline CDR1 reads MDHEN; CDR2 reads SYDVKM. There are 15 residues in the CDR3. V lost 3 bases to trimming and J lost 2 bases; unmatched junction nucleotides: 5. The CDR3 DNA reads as TGTGCCAGCAGTTTTCGCGGGAGTACCACAGATACGCAGTATTTT. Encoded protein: CASSFRGSTTDTQYF.

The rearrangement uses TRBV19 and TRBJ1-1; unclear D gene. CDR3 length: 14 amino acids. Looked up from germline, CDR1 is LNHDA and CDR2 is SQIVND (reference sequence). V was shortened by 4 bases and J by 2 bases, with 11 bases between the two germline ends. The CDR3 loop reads CASSSRLLNTEAFF. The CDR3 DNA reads TGTGCCAGTAGTAGTAGACTGCTAAACACTGAAGCTTTCTTT.

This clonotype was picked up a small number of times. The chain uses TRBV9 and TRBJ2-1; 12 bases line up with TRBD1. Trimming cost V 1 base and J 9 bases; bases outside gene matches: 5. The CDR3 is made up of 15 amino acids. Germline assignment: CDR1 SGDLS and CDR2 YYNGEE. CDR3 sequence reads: CASSVQGQGATEQFF. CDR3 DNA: TGTGCCAGCAGCGTACAGGGACAGGGGGCTACTGAGCAGTTCTTC.

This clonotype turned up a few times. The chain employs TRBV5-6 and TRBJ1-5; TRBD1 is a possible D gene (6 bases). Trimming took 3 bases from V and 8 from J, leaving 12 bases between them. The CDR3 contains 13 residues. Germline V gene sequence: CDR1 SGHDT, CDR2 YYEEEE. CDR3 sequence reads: CASSWGAVEPQHF. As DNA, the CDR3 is TGTGCCAGCAGCTGGGGGGCCGTGGAGCCCCAGCATTTT.

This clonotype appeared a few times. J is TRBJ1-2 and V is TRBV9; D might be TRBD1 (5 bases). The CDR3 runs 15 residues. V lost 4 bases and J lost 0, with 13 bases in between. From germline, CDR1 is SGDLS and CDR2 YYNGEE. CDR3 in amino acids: CASSPDRNTNYGYTF. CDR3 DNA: TGTGCCAGCAGCCCCGACAGAAATACTAACTATGGCTACACCTTC.

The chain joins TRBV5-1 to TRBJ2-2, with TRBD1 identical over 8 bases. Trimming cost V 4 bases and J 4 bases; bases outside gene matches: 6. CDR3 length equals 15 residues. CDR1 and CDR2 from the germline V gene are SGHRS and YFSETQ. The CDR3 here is CASSVGQASTGELFF. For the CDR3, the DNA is TGCGCCAGCAGCGTGGGACAGGCGTCCACCGGGGAGCTGTTTTTT.

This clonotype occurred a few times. This chain's CDR3 is CATSRERSTGGNTGELFF. The CDR3, as DNA: TGTGCCACCAGCAGAGAAAGGAGTACAGGGGGAAACACCGGGGAGCTGTTTTTT. This sequence joins TRBV15 and TRBJ2-2; the match to TRBD1 covers 8 bases. This CDR3 comprises 18 residues. Trimming removed 0 bases from V and 2 bases from J; junction bases left unmatched: 8. Germline CDR1 is LNHNV and CDR2 is YYDKDF (reference sequence).

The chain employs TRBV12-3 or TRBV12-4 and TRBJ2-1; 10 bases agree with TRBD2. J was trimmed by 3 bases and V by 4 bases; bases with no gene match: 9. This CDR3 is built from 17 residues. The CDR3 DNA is TGTGCCAGCAGTTCCCCCGGTGGACTAGCGGTCTACAATGAGCAGTTCTTC. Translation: CASSSPGGLAVYNEQFF.

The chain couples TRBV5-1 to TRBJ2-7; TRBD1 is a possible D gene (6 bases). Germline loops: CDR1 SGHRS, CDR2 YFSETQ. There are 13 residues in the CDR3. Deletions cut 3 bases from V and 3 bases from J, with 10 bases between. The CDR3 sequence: CASSYRVDYEQYF. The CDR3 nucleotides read TGCGCCAGCAGCTACAGGGTAGACTACGAGCAGTACTTC. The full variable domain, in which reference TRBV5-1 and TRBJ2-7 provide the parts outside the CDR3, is KAGVTQTPRYLIKTRGQQVTLSCSPISGHRSVSWYQQTPGQGLQFLFEYFSETQRNKGNFPGRFSGRQFSNSRSEMNVSTLELGDSALYLCASSYRVDYEQYFGPGTRLTVT.